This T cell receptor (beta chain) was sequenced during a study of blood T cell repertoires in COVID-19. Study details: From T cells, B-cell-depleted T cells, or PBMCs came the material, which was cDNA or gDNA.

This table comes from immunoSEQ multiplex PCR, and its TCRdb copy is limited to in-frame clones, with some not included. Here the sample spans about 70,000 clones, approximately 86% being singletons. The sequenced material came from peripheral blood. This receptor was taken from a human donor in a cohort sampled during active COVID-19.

CDR3 DNA sequence: TGTGCCAGCTCACCAAACAGGGGGGATACGCAGTATTTT. Its translation is CASSPNRGDTQYF. The chain joins TRBV18 to TRBJ2-3; 8 nucleotides align to TRBD1. The CDR3 totals 13 residues. The trim removed 2 bases at V and 6 bases at J, leaving 1 base unmatched. Germline V gene data show CDR1 as KGHSH and CDR2 as LQKENI. Looking up the rest from reference TRBV18 and TRBJ2-3 gives the full variable domain: NAGVMQNPRHLVRRRGQEARLRCSPMKGHSHVYWYRQLPEEGLKFMVYLQKENIIDESGMPKERFSAEFPKEGPSILRIQQVVRGDSAAYFCASSPNRGDTQYFGPGTRLTVL.